A single sample is the source of the 24 T cell receptor beta chains below, sequenced in a study of response to subunit inactivated influenza vaccine. TCRdb independently ran MiXCR on the RT-PCR reads; one entry per CDR3 protein. The repertoire holds about 160,000 distinct CDR3 sequences, 11% seen once, with roughly 12% in the top ten. Specimen: non-naive T cells sorted from PBMCs, collected roughly 45 days after vaccination. The source of these receptors is a man between 45 and 60 years old who received an inactivated influenza vaccine.

This clonotype was found a few times. CDR3 coding DNA: TGTGCCAGCAGCCAGGACGGGAACTATGGCTACACCTTC. This codes for CASSQDGNYGYTF. V gene TRBV6-6 combines with J gene TRBJ1-2; D unresolved. Germline lookup yields CDR1 MNHNY and CDR2 SVGAGI (reference sequence). CDR3 length: 13 amino acids. V was trimmed by 6 bases and J by 2 bases, leaving 10 bases between them.

V usage is TRBV4-2 and J usage is TRBJ2-7; D may match TRBD1 or TRBD2 (5 bases each). Germline V CDR1 and CDR2: LGHNA, YNFKEQ. The germline V and J ends were trimmed by 2 bases and 6 bases, with 17 bases remaining between them. CDR3 length: 15 residues. The CDR3: CASSQPGTVGSEQYF. The CDR3 DNA follows: TGTGCCAGCAGCCAACCCGGGACGGTGGGGAGCGAGCAGTACTTC.

The chain recombines TRBV20-1 with TRBJ2-5; D perhaps matches TRBD1 (5 bases). Germline assignment: CDR1 DFQATT and CDR2 SNEGSKA (reference sequence). V was pared by 5 bases and J by 5 bases, with 18 bases between. The CDR3 sequence is 14 residues long. CDR3 region: CSARRQNLLETQYF. The DNA of the CDR3 is TGCAGTGCTCGCCGACAGAATTTGTTGGAGACCCAGTACTTC.

This clonotype was observed many times. The V call is TRBV7-2, the J call TRBJ2-7, with 7 bases aligning to TRBD1. Germline trimming cut 5 bases from V and 7 bases from J; bases unmatched to any gene: 11. CDR1 and CDR2 (germline): SGHTA, FQGNSA. This CDR3 spans 14 amino acids. CDR3 protein: CASSPVSGGDEQYF. Here the CDR3 DNA reads TGTGCCAGCAGCCCCGTATCAGGGGGTGATGAGCAGTACTTC.

A few counts support this clonotype. CDR3 nucleotides: TGTGCCAGCAGAACTCCAGGGTCGGACACTGAAGCTTTCTTT. As protein: CASRTPGSDTEAFF. V usage is TRBV6-1 and J usage is TRBJ1-1; tentatively, D is TRBD1 (5 bases). This CDR3 contains 14 residues. Germline V gives CDR1 MNHNS, CDR2 SASEGT. Between the trimmed V and J ends, which lost 6 bases and 3 bases, there was a span of 14 bases.

This chain links TRBV12-5 with TRBJ1-3; D perhaps matches TRBD1 (6 bases). V was trimmed by 7 bases and J by 0 bases, leaving 10 bases between them. The CDR3 contains 14 residues. Germline V lookup: CDR1 LGHNT, CDR2 FRNRAP. The DNA of the CDR3 is TGTGCTAGTGCAGGGGCCAGCTCTGGAAACACCATATATTTT. Protein product: CASAGASSGNTIYF.

This clonotype was counted at least ten times. The CDR3 loop is CASSLRAAKGSYEQYF. The CDR3 bases are TGTGCCAGCAGTTTAAGGGCAGCCAAGGGGTCCTACGAGCAGTACTTC. V and J are TRBV12-3 or TRBV12-4 and TRBJ2-7; a possible D gene is TRBD1 (5 bases). This CDR3 has 16 amino acids. Trimming pared 2 bases from V and 1 base from J, leaving 15 bases between.

This clonotype was detected only a few times. The chain joins TRBV20-1 to TRBJ1-1; D call uncertain. Trimming removed 0 bases from V and 7 bases from J, with 15 bases in between. The CDR3 has 14 amino acids. CDR1 is DFQATT and CDR2 is SNEGSKA in the germline V gene (reference sequence). This chain's CDR3 is CSARDTGLVSEAFF. The CDR3 DNA follows: TGCAGTGCTAGAGATACCGGGTTGGTGAGTGAAGCTTTCTTT.

This clonotype was counted ten times or more. The chain has TRBV7-2 and TRBJ2-6, with unresolved D. CDR3 length: 15 residues. Trimming cost V 5 bases and J 0 bases, with 8 bases left between them. In germline, CDR1 is SGHTA, CDR2 FQGNSA. The CDR3: CASSLGNSGANVLTF. CDR3 bases: TGTGCCAGCAGCCTGGGAAACTCTGGGGCCAACGTCCTGACTTTC.

Many counts were recorded for this clonotype. The V and J genes are TRBV27 and TRBJ2-2; the match to TRBD2 covers 13 bases. V lost 1 base, J lost 2 bases, and 16 bases stayed unmatched. Germline values: CDR1 MNHEY, CDR2 SMNVEV (reference sequence). The CDR3 has 22 amino acids. Here the CDR3 reads CASSLYLPGLAGTNTNTGELFF. CDR3 coding DNA: TGTGCCAGCAGTTTATACCTACCGGGACTAGCGGGAACCAATACTAACACCGGGGAGCTGTTTTTT.

A few counts support this clonotype. J is TRBJ2-1 and V is TRBV7-2; 8 positions match TRBD2. The CDR3 has 16 amino acids. Germline CDR1 SGHTA, CDR2 FQGNSA. V lost 5 bases and J lost 2; bases outside the gene matches: 8. CDR3 coding DNA: TGTGCCAGCAGCCGCGGGGCGGGAGGAACCTACAATGAGCAGTTCTTC. This gives the protein CASSRGAGGTYNEQFF.

This clonotype was observed many times. V gene TRBV20-1 combines with J gene TRBJ2-3; 8 bases fit TRBD2. There are 17 residues in the CDR3. Germline V gene lookup returns CDR1 DFQATT and CDR2 SNEGSKA (reference sequence). Trimming took 0 bases from V and 0 from J; bases not matched to a gene: 8. Here the CDR3 reads CSARDRGTRESTDTQYF. The CDR3 DNA follows: TGCAGTGCTAGAGATCGAGGGACTAGGGAAAGCACAGATACGCAGTATTTT.

The chain combines TRBV5-1 with TRBJ2-5; 10 bases map to TRBD1. This CDR3 spans 15 amino acids. Germline lookup yields CDR1 SGHRS and CDR2 YFSETQ. V dropped 4 bases and J dropped 5; count of bases not matched to a gene: 8. DNA of the CDR3: TGCGCCAGCAGCGCCGGACAGGGGGATGGGGAGACCCAGTACTTC. It translates to CASSAGQGDGETQYF. Using reference TRBV5-1 and TRBJ2-5 for the parts outside the CDR3, the full variable domain is KAGVTQTPRYLIKTRGQQVTLSCSPISGHRSVSWYQQTPGQGLQFLFEYFSETQRNKGNFPGRFSGRQFSNSRSEMNVSTLELGDSALYLCASSAGQGDGETQYFGPGTRLLVL.

This clonotype was seen at least ten times. V and J are TRBV4-2 and TRBJ2-1; a possible D gene is TRBD2 (6 bases). V gave up 0 bases and J gave up 7 bases, with 7 bases separating them. The CDR3 length is 13 residues. In germline, CDR1 is LGHNA, CDR2 YNFKEQ. CDR3 region: CASSQERENEQFF. Here the CDR3 DNA reads TGTGCCAGCAGCCAAGAACGGGAGAATGAGCAGTTCTTC.

The CDR3 here is CASSQVMTTNEKLFF. CDR3 DNA sequence: TGTGCCAGCAGCCAAGTAATGACAACTAATGAAAAACTGTTTTTT. The V call is TRBV3-1, the J call TRBJ1-4; no reliable D call. V dropped 1 base and J dropped 0 bases, with 6 bases sitting between them. The germline gives CDR1 LGHDT, CDR2 YNNKEL (reference sequence). The CDR3 runs 15 residues.

This clonotype was seen a single time. This sequence joins TRBV2 and TRBJ2-3, with 9 positions matching TRBD1. J lost 2 bases, V lost 8 bases, and 5 bases had no gene match. Germline lookup yields CDR1 SNHLY and CDR2 FYNNEI. CDR3 length: 14 amino acids. CDR3 nucleotides: TGTGCCAGCGGAGGACAGGGGAACACAGATACGCAGTATTTT. Translating it yields CASGGQGNTDTQYF.

In this sample, this clonotype turned up a few times. The V and J genes are TRBV20-1 and TRBJ2-1, with 11 positions matching TRBD2. Germline lookup yields CDR1 DFQATT and CDR2 SNEGSKA (reference sequence). The length of the CDR3 is 17 residues. The V gene end was trimmed by 6 bases and the J gene end by 3 bases; junction bases not matched to a gene: 13. The DNA of the CDR3 is TGCAGTGCCAAGGGACTAGCGGTTGGTTCGGGCTACAATGAGCAGTTCTTC. As protein: CSAKGLAVGSGYNEQFF.

This clonotype was counted at least ten times. This rearrangement joins TRBV29-1 to TRBJ2-5; either TRBD1 or TRBD2 may fit D (5 bases each). V lost 2 bases and J 1 base, leaving 8 bases between the germline ends. Germline V gene sequence: CDR1 SQVTM, CDR2 ANQGSEA. This CDR3 is 13 amino acids long. The CDR3 reads CSVEFGGQETQYF. CDR3 DNA: TGCAGCGTTGAATTTGGGGGCCAAGAGACCCAGTACTTC.

This clonotype occurred a few times. This chain connects TRBV5-5 to TRBJ2-5, with D perhaps matching TRBD2 (5 bases). V was pared by 1 base and J by 1 base, with 11 bases between. The CDR3 runs 15 residues. Germline CDR1 SGHKS, CDR2 YYEKEE (reference sequence). CDR3 in DNA: TGTGCCAGCAGCTTGTCGCGGGTTTCCCAAGAGACCCAGTACTTC. It specifies CASSLSRVSQETQYF.

The chain uses TRBV21-1 and TRBJ2-4; TRBD1 was called by the table and not checked on the DNA. TRBV21-1 is tagged as a pseudogene. The length of the CDR3 is 14 residues. In DNA, the CDR3 is TGTGCCAGTCCGGACAGGGTAGCCAAAAACATTCAGTACTTC. Protein product: CASPDRVAKNIQYF.

There are a few counts of this clonotype. The rearrangement uses TRBV3-1 and TRBJ1-2; D uncertain. The CDR3 has 11 amino acids. CDR1 is LGHDT, CDR2 YNNKEL, per germline (reference sequence). Trimming shortened V by 1 base and J by 8 bases, and 5 bases separated the two germline ends. This CDR3 reads CASSQVGGYTF. The CDR3 bases are TGTGCCAGCAGCCAAGTTGGGGGCTACACCTTC.

This clonotype was observed a few times. The chain has TRBV7-9 and TRBJ1-4; D not certain. CDR3 length: 15 amino acids. Trimming shortened V by 5 bases and J by 5 bases, and 15 bases separated the two germline ends. CDR1 SEHNR and CDR2 FQNEAQ come from the germline V gene (reference sequence). The CDR3 nucleotides read TGTGCCAGCAGCCTAAGTGGCTCCGGAAATGAAAAACTGTTTTTT. This gives the protein CASSLSGSGNEKLFF.

This clonotype was seen many times. This chain connects TRBV12-3 or TRBV12-4 to TRBJ2-7; D perhaps matches TRBD1 (5 bases). This CDR3 is 13 amino acids long. V was trimmed by 3 bases and J by 2 bases, leaving 8 bases between them. The CDR3 sequence is CASSFRVTYEQYF. As DNA, the CDR3 is TGTGCCAGCAGTTTCAGGGTGACCTACGAGCAGTACTTC.

The V gene is TRBV6-5, the J gene TRBJ2-1, with 10 nucleotides matching TRBD2. The germline V gene has CDR1 MNHEY and CDR2 SVGAGI. This CDR3 is built from 15 residues. The junction had 5 bases not matched to a gene; V was cut back by 2 bases and J by 7 bases. CDR3 bases: TGTGCCAGCAGTTACGGATTAGCGGGAGGAAATGAGCAGTTCTTC. This encodes CASSYGLAGGNEQFF.